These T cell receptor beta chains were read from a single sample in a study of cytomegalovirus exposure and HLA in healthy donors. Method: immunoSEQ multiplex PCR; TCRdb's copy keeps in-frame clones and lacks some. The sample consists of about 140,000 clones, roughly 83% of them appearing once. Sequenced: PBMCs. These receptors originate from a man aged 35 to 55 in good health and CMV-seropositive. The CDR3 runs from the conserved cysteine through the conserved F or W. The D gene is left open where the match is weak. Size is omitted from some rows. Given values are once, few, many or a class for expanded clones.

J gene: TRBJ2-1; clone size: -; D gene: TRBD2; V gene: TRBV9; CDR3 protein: CASSAGLAGGHGEQFF; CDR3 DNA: TGTGCCAGCAGCGCAGGACTAGCGGGGGGGCATGGTGAGCAGTTCTTC
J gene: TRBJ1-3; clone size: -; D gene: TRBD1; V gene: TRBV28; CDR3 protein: CASSPGGQGVANTIYF; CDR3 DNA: TGTGCCAGCAGTCCTGGGGGACAGGGGGTGGCAAACACCATATATTTT
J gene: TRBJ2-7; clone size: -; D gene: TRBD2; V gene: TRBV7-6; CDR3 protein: CASSLAIAGDPREQYF; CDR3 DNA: TGTGCCAGCAGCTTAGCGATAGCGGGAGACCCTCGCGAGCAGTACTTC
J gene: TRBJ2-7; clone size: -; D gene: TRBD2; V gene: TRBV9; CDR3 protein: CASSRLAGSYEQYF; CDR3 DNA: TGTGCCAGCAGTAGACTAGCGGGCTCCTACGAGCAGTACTTC
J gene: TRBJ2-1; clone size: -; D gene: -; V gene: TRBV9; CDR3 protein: CASSVALYNEQFF; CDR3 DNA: TGTGCCAGCAGCGTAGCTCTCTACAATGAGCAGTTCTTC
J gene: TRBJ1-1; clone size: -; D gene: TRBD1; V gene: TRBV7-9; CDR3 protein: CASSLGRGPAFF; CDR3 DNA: TGTGCCAGCAGCTTAGGGAGGGGGCCAGCTTTCTTT
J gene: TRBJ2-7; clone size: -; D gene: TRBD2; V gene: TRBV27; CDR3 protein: CASSPSGGAISYEQYF; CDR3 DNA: TGTGCCAGCAGTCCCAGCGGGGGGGCGATCTCCTACGAGCAGTACTTC
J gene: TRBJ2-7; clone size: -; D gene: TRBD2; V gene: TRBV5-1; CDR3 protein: CASSSSMQRETYEQYF; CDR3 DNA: TGCGCCAGCAGCTCTTCGATGCAGCGGGAGACCTACGAGCAGTACTTC
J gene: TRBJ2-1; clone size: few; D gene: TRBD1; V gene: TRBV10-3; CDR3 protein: CAIRSGTGNEQFF; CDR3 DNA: TGTGCCATCAGATCCGGGACAGGGAATGAGCAGTTCTTC
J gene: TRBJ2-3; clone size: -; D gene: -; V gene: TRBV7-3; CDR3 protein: CASSPRGAGTDTQYF; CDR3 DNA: TGTGCCAGCAGCCCCCGGGGAGCGGGCACAGATACGCAGTATTTT
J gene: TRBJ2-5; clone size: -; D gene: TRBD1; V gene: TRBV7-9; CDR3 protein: CASSTDRALVTQYF; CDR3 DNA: TGTGCCAGCAGCACCGACAGGGCGCTGGTGACCCAGTACTTC
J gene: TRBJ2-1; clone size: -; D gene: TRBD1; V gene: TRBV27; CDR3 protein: CASNPDRGRFNEQFF; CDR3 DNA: TGTGCCAGCAACCCCGACAGGGGGCGCTTCAATGAGCAGTTCTTC
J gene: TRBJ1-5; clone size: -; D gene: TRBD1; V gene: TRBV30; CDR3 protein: CAWSAGTASNQPQHF; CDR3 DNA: TGTGCCTGGAGCGCCGGGACAGCGAGCAATCAGCCCCAGCATTTT
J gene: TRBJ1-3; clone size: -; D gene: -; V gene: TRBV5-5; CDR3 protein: CASSQQGLSGNTIYF; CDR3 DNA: TGTGCCAGCAGCCAACAGGGCCTCTCTGGAAACACCATATATTTT
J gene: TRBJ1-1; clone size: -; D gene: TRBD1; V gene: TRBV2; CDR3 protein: CASEKTGKNTEAFF; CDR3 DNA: TGTGCCAGCGAGAAGACAGGGAAGAACACTGAAGCTTTCTTT
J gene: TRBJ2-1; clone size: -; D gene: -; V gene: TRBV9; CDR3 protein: CASSPGLYSYNEQFF; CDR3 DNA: TGTGCCAGCAGCCCGGGACTCTATTCCTACAATGAGCAGTTCTTC
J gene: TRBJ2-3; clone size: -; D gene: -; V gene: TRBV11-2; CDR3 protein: CASSPATTLAWARTQYF; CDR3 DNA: TGTGCCAGCAGCCCCGCCACCACTCTCGCCTGGGCCCGGACGCAGTATTTT
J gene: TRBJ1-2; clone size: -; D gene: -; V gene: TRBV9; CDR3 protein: CASSVEVGSGYTF; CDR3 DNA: TGTGCCAGCAGCGTAGAGGTCGGGAGTGGCTACACCTTC
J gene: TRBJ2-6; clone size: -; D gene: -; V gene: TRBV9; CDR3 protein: CASSVVAGVLSGANVLTF; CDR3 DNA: TGTGCCAGCAGCGTAGTGGCAGGGGTACTCTCTGGGGCCAACGTCCTGACTTTC
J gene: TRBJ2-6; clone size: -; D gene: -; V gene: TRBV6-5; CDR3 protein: CASREASGANVLTF; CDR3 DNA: TGTGCCAGCAGGGAGGCGTCTGGGGCCAACGTCCTGACTTTC
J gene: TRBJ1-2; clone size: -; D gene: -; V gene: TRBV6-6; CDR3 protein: CASSPTGEYYGYTF; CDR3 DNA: TGTGCCAGCAGTCCGACAGGAGAGTACTATGGCTACACCTTC
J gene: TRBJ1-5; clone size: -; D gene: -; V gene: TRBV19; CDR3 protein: CASSIANRDNQPQHF; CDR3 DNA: TGTGCCAGTAGTATAGCGAACAGGGATAATCAGCCCCAGCATTTT
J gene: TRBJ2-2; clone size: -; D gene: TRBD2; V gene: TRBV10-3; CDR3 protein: CAIRAKIAGGPTGELFF; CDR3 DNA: TGTGCCATCAGGGCAAAAATAGCGGGAGGGCCCACCGGGGAGCTGTTTTTT
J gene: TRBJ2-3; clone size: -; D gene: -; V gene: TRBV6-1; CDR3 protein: CASSEGTAAHTDTQYF; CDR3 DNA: TGTGCCAGCAGTGAAGGAACAGCCGCGCACACAGATACGCAGTATTTT
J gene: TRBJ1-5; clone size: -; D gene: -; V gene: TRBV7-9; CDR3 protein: CASSSRWDQPQHF; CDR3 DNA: TGTGCCAGCAGCTCGAGGTGGGATCAGCCCCAGCATTTT
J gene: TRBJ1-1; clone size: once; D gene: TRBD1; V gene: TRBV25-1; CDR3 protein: CASSAQGGNTEAFF; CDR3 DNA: TGTGCCAGCAGTGCGCAGGGGGGAAACACTGAAGCTTTCTTT
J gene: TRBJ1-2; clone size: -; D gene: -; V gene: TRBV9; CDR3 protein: CASSGGGGYTF; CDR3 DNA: TGTGCCAGCAGCGGGGGAGGAGGCTACACCTTC
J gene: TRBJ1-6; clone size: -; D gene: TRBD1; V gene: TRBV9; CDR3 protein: CASSEGDRGTLFGSPLHF; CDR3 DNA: TGTGCCAGCAGCGAGGGGGACAGGGGCACCCTTTTTGGGTCACCCCTCCACTTT
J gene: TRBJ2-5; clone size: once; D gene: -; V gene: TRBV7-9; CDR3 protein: CASSLAETVETQYF; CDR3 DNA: TGTGCCAGCAGCTTAGCCGAAACGGTAGAGACCCAGTACTTC
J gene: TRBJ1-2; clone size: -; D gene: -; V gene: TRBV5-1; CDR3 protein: CASSLGSGNYGYTF; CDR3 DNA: TGCGCCAGCAGCTTGGGGTCAGGAAACTATGGCTACACCTTC
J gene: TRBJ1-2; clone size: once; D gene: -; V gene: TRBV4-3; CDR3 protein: CASSQAWRASSPYGYTF; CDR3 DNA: TGCGCCAGCAGCCAAGCATGGCGGGCCTCGTCCCCTTATGGCTACACCTTC
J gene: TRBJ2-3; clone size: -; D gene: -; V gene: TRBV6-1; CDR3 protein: CASSERGLLDTQYF; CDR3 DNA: TGTGCCAGCAGTGAACGAGGGCTACTGGATACGCAGTATTTT
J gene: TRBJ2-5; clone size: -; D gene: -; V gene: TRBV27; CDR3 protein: CASSPTGRGFQETQYF; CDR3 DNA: TGTGCCAGCAGTCCAACAGGGCGAGGGTTTCAAGAGACCCAGTACTTC
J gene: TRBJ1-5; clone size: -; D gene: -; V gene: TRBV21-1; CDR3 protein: CASQSPRLNQPQHF; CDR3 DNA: TGTGCCAGCCAGTCTCCGCGGCTCAATCAGCCCCAGCATTTT
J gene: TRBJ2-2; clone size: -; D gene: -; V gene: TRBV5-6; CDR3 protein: CASSFGTAGNGELFF; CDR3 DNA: TGTGCCAGCAGCTTTGGCACGGCAGGGAACGGGGAGCTGTTTTTT
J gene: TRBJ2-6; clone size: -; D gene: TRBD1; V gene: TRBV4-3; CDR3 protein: CASSQGQGSSGANVLTF; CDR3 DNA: TGCGCCAGCAGCCAGGGACAGGGAAGCTCTGGGGCCAACGTCCTGACTTTC